The 20 T cell receptor beta chains below come from one sample, sequenced in a study of tumor-infiltrating lymphocytes in glioblastoma multiforme. TCR beta libraries were built from RNA through three nested multiplex PCR rounds using modified ARM-PCR. From the multiplex PCR reads, TCRdb called clonotypes with MiXCR, one entry per CDR3 protein. The sample consists of some 15,000 distinct CDR3 sequences, more than 65% of them appearing once. The sequenced material came from brain tumor tissue. Source of these receptors: a male donor with glioblastoma.

This clonotype was detected only a few times. The chain links TRBV11-2 to TRBJ1-3; D not certain. Germline V gene sequence: CDR1 SGHAT, CDR2 FQNNGV. Trimming took 5 bases from V and 0 from J, leaving 14 bases between them. This CDR3 contains 16 residues. CDR3: CASSRNRRGSGNTIYF. The DNA of the CDR3 is TGTGCCAGCAGCCGTAACCGCCGGGGCTCTGGAAACACCATATATTTT.

With respect to this clonotype: In this CDR3 the conserved last residue, phenylalanine or tryptophan, is missing, so a read error is likely. The chain combines TRBV20-1 with TRBJ2-7, with TRBD2 matching 11 bases. The CDR3 runs to 14 residues. Germline loops: CDR1 DFQATT, CDR2 SNEGSKA (reference sequence). V was pared by 3 bases and J by 6 bases, with 7 bases of the junction left unmatched. CDR3 sequence: CSARTLAGVPEQYL. The CDR3 coding sequence is TGCAGTGCTAGGACACTAGCGGGAGTTCCCGAGCAGTACCTC.

Concerning this clonotype itself: A read error may be the cause here, since a much bigger clone is one base away. Lacking the conserved final phenylalanine or tryptophan, this CDR3 likely reflects a read error. The V call is TRBV2, the J call TRBJ2-3; TRBD1 matches at 10 bases. In germline, CDR1 is SNHLY, CDR2 FYNNEI. The CDR3 extends over 15 amino acids. The ends lost 7 bases at V and 0 bases at J; junction bases unmatched: 4. The CDR3 is CASTWDRGSTDTQYL. In nucleotides, the CDR3 is TGTGCCAGCACTTGGGACAGGGGTAGCACAGATACGCAGTATCTT.

This clonotype was recorded once. A much larger clone lies a single base off, so this may be a read error. The conserved phenylalanine or tryptophan normally closing the CDR3 is absent here, so this likely arose from a read error. CDR3 residues: CASSPPGEPYEQYL. CDR3 in DNA: TGTGCCAGCAGCCCGCCGGGAGAGCCCTACGAGCAGTACTTA. The chain recombines TRBV11-2 with TRBJ2-7; D may be TRBD2 (6 bases). This CDR3 is built from 14 residues. V shed 5 bases and J shed 2 bases, with 13 bases lying between them. Germline V gene lookup returns CDR1 SGHAT and CDR2 FQNNGV.

Concerning this clonotype itself: Just one base apart from a much larger clone, this may be a read error. The chain employs TRBV11-2 and TRBJ1-2; D is possibly TRBD1 (5 bases). V gave up 5 bases and J gave up 7 bases, with 14 bases separating them. CDR1 and CDR2 from the germline V gene are SGHAT and FQNNGV. This CDR3 contains 13 residues. The CDR3 protein is CASSQGVWIGYTF. The CDR3 DNA is TGTGCCAGCAGCCAAGGGGTTTGGATTGGCTACACCTTC. Supplemented by reference TRBV11-2 and TRBJ1-2, the full variable domain reads EAGVAQSPRYKIIEKRQSVAFWCNPISGHATLYWYQQILGQGPKLLIQFQNNGVVDDSQLPKDRFSAERLKGVDSTLKIQPAKLEDSAVYLCASSQGVWIGYTFGSGTRLTVV.

The CDR3 reads CASTSLVGRETQYF. Here the CDR3 DNA reads TGTGCCAGCACCTCCTTGGTCGGGCGGGAGACCCAGTACTTC. The rearrangement links TRBV11-2 to TRBJ2-5; D is unclear. V shed 7 bases and J shed 5 bases, with 17 bases lying between them. This CDR3 region has 14 residues. CDR1 SGHAT and CDR2 FQNNGV come from the germline V gene.

A remark on this clonotype: A much larger clone sits a single nucleotide away, making a read error possible. V usage is TRBV11-3 and J usage is TRBJ2-5; TRBD2 matches 7 bases. In germline, CDR1 is SGHNT, CDR2 YENEEA. CDR3 length: 15 amino acids. The CDR3 DNA reads as TGTGCCAGCAGTACCTCCGGCGGGAGAGGAGAGACCCACTACTTC. Protein product: CASSTSGGRGETHYF.

There are many counts of this clonotype. V gene TRBV11-1 combines with J gene TRBJ2-7; 7 nucleotides align to TRBD2. V trimming: 5 bases; J trimming: 0 bases; junction bases outside the gene matches: 7. CDR3 length equals 15 residues. Per the germline V gene, CDR1 is SGHAT and CDR2 is FQDESV (reference sequence). In nucleotides, the CDR3 is TGTGCCAGCAGCCCCGGGAGGTTTAACTCCTACGAGCAGTACTTC. It specifies CASSPGRFNSYEQYF.

This clonotype was seen once. Just one base apart from a much larger clone, this may be a read error. This sequence joins TRBV11-2 and TRBJ2-7; TRBD2 might be the D (6 bases). The CDR3 covers 14 residues. CDR1 and CDR2 (germline): SGHAT, FQNNGV. The CDR3 protein is CASSPPGEPYEQNF. Written as DNA, the CDR3 is TGTGCCAGCAGCCCGCCGGGAGAGCCCTACGAGCAGAACTTC. Full variable domain (outside the CDR3, taken from reference TRBV11-2 and TRBJ2-7): EAGVAQSPRYKIIEKRQSVAFWCNPISGHATLYWYQQILGQGPKLLIQFQNNGVVDDSQLPKDRFSAERLKGVDSTLKIQPAKLEDSAVYLCASSPPGEPYEQNFGPGTRLTVT.

This clonotype turned up a few times. The V and J genes are TRBV5-4 and TRBJ2-7; TRBD1 aligns across 12 bases. This CDR3 is built from 15 residues. The germline CDR1 and CDR2 sequences are SGHNT and YYREEE (reference sequence). V was pared by 4 bases and J by 6 bases, with 8 bases of the junction left unmatched. CDR3 nucleotide sequence: TGTGCCAGCAGCCCGGGACAGGGGGCACCCCTCGAGCAGTACTTC. Its translation: CASSPGQGAPLEQYF. The full variable domain, in which reference TRBV5-4 and TRBJ2-7 provide the parts outside the CDR3, is ETGVTQSPTHLIKTRGQQVTLRCSSQSGHNTVSWYQQALGQGPQFIFQYYREEENGRGNFPPRFSGLQFPNYSSELNVNALELDDSALYLCASSPGQGAPLEQYFGPGTRLTVT.

The chain combines TRBV6-1 with TRBJ2-3, with 9 bases aligning to TRBD1. This CDR3 contains 14 residues. Per the germline V gene, CDR1 is MNHNS and CDR2 is SASEGT. J was trimmed by 2 bases and V by 7 bases; bases with no gene match: 4. CDR3 bases: TGTGCCAGCATGGGGACAGGGCTCACAGATACGCAGTATTTT. Translating it yields CASMGTGLTDTQYF.

As regards this clonotype: This may stem from a read error, because a much larger clone lies one nucleotide away. The J gene is TRBJ1-1, the V gene TRBV4-1; 7 nucleotides match TRBD1. Germline V gene sequence: CDR1 MGHRA, CDR2 YSYEKL. V was clipped by 8 bases and J by 0 bases; unmatched bases: 9. The CDR3 length is 15 residues. The CDR3 DNA sequence: TGCGCCAGCGGCAACCCGACAGGGTTGAACACTGAAGCTTTCTTT. Translated, it gives CASGNPTGLNTEAFF.

The chain employs TRBV29-1 and TRBJ2-5; TRBD2 matches 7 bases. The CDR3 has 13 amino acids. From germline, CDR1 is SQVTM and CDR2 ANQGSEA. J was trimmed by 4 bases and V by 3 bases; bases with no gene match: 5. The CDR3 sequence: CSVDIAGRETQYF. In nucleotides, the CDR3 is TGCAGCGTTGACATAGCGGGCAGAGAGACCCAGTACTTC.

CDR3 nucleotide sequence: TGTGCCAGCTCCCGTGGTTACGGCCCAGATACGCAGTATTTT. Translated, it gives CASSRGYGPDTQYF. The chain employs TRBV11-1 and TRBJ2-3; unclear D gene. V dropped 8 bases and J dropped 4 bases, with 16 bases sitting between them. This CDR3 has 14 amino acids. Germline loops: CDR1 SGHAT, CDR2 FQDESV (reference sequence).

Concerning this clonotype: At one of its ends the junction is not consistent with the germline gene, which may arise from a read error. The chain recombines TRBV2 with TRBJ2-5; TRBD1 matches 9 bases. The germline V gene has CDR1 SNHLY and CDR2 FYNNEI. This CDR3 contains 15 residues. The CDR3 spells CASSAGDRGIETQYF. CDR3 in DNA: TGTGCAAGCAGTGCAGGAGACAGGGGGATAGAGACCCAGTACTTC.

The chain combines TRBV10-3 with TRBJ2-5; TRBD2 aligns across 7 bases. The CDR3 loop spans 18 amino acids. Germline CDR1 ENHRY, CDR2 SYGVKD. With V trimmed by 1 base and J by 4 bases, 15 bases remained unmatched. CDR3 sequence (DNA): TGTGCCATCAGTGAGTTCAACCCCACTAGCGTCGGCAGAGAGACCCAGTACTTC. It translates to CAISEFNPTSVGRETQYF.

A few counts support this clonotype. The chain employs TRBV29-1 and TRBJ2-7; TRBD2 matches at 8 bases. The junction had 8 bases not matched to a gene; V was cut back by 3 bases and J by 7 bases. The germline V gene encodes CDR1 SQVTM and CDR2 ANQGSEA. The CDR3 length is 13 residues. The CDR3 sequence is CSVDGLAESEQYF. The CDR3 region has the DNA TGCAGCGTTGATGGACTAGCCGAGAGTGAGCAGTACTTC.

With respect to this clonotype: Compared with germline, one end of the junction differs, possibly owing to a read error. The V call is TRBV7-9, the J call TRBJ1-1; D is unclear. CDR3 size: 14 residues. Germline V lookup: CDR1 SEHNR, CDR2 FQNEAQ (reference sequence). The CDR3 coding sequence is TGTGCCAACAGCCTAACAGAGGGCTACACTGAAGCTTTCTTC. This translates into CANSLTEGYTEAFF.

The table lists this clonotype with a count of one. The rearrangement links TRBV20-1 to TRBJ1-1, with 7 bases lining up with TRBD1. The V gene's germline CDR1 is DFQATT and CDR2 SNEGSKA (reference sequence). This CDR3 is 14 amino acids long. The CDR3 sequence: CNAPTGRGNTEAFF. The CDR3 DNA sequence: TGCAATGCCCCGACAGGGAGGGGGAACACTGAAGCTTTCTTT.

CDR3 sequence reads: CASSKWAVEQYF. CDR3 nucleotide sequence: TGTGCCAGCAGTAAGTGGGCCGTCGAGCAGTACTTC. J is TRBJ2-7 and V is TRBV21-1; TRBD2 is the table's D call, not checked against the DNA. TRBV21-1 is given as a pseudogene. CDR3 length equals 12 residues.